These T cell receptor beta chains were read from a single sample in a study of T cell responses to AZD1222 COVID-19 vaccine. Profiled with immunoSEQ multiplex PCR; TCRdb holds only in-frame clones, not every one. The sample records around 140,000 clones, approximately 85% being singletons. This sample comprised peripheral blood, obtained on day 0 of AZD1222 vaccination. These receptors were collected from an adult in good health. Each CDR3 is given with its conserved first and last residue. Each record gives: D gene, CDR3 length, J gene, V gene, clone size, CDR3 DNA, CDR3 protein. The D gene is left open where the match is weak. The listing skips clone size in some rows; elsewhere it reads once, few, many or a size class.

d_gene: NA; len: 12; j_gene: TRBJ1-1; v_gene: TRBV30; abundance: NA; CDR3nt: TGTGCCTGGAGTGTAACCGGCACTGAAGCTTTCTTT; CDR3aa: CAWSVTGTEAFF
d_gene: NA; len: 14; j_gene: TRBJ1-6; v_gene: TRBV3-1/TRBV3-2; abundance: NA; CDR3nt: TGTGCCAGCGGGTTCGCCCTCCCGAATTCACCCCTCCACTTT; CDR3aa: CASGFALPNSPLHF
d_gene: NA; len: 16; j_gene: TRBJ1-5; v_gene: TRBV5-8; abundance: NA; CDR3nt: TGTGCCAGCAGCTTTGAGGTGCGGACTAGCAATCAGCCCCAGCATTTT; CDR3aa: CASSFEVRTSNQPQHF
d_gene: NA; len: 15; j_gene: TRBJ1-2; v_gene: TRBV7-5; abundance: NA; CDR3nt: TGTGCCAGAAGCCCTGGGGGTAAAGAACACTATGGCTACACCTTC; CDR3aa: CARSPGGKEHYGYTF
d_gene: NA; len: 14; j_gene: TRBJ1-1; v_gene: TRBV6-5; abundance: NA; CDR3nt: TGTGCCAGCAGACCCAGGCCTATGAACACTGAAGCTTTCTTT; CDR3aa: CASRPRPMNTEAFF
d_gene: NA; len: 14; j_gene: TRBJ2-7; v_gene: TRBV9; abundance: NA; CDR3nt: TGTGCCAGCAGCCCCGGGCTAACATCCTACGAGCAGTACTTC; CDR3aa: CASSPGLTSYEQYF
d_gene: NA; len: 13; j_gene: TRBJ1-4; v_gene: TRBV29-1; abundance: NA; CDR3nt: TGCAGCGTCGCTGAGAGGATTGAGGAAAAACTGTTTTTT; CDR3aa: CSVAERIEEKLFF
d_gene: NA; len: 12; j_gene: TRBJ1-1; v_gene: TRBV10-1; abundance: once; CDR3nt: TGCGCCAGCAGTGAGTCGAGAGGGGCCGCTTTCTTT; CDR3aa: CASSESRGAAFF
d_gene: NA; len: 15; j_gene: TRBJ1-3; v_gene: TRBV6-1; abundance: NA; CDR3nt: TGTGCCAGCAGTGAATATCGTGGGTCTGGAAACACCATATATTTT; CDR3aa: CASSEYRGSGNTIYF
d_gene: TRBD2; len: 16; j_gene: TRBJ2-1; v_gene: TRBV24-1; abundance: NA; CDR3nt: TGTGCCACCAGTGATATTAGCGGGGGGATTTACAATGAGCAGTTCTTC; CDR3aa: CATSDISGGIYNEQFF
d_gene: NA; len: 13; j_gene: TRBJ1-3; v_gene: TRBV11-2; abundance: once; CDR3nt: TGTGCCAGCAGCTTAGATCCGGCGGACACCATATATTTT; CDR3aa: CASSLDPADTIYF
d_gene: NA; len: 14; j_gene: TRBJ1-4; v_gene: TRBV19; abundance: NA; CDR3nt: TGTGCCAGTAGTATAGTTGACCCTAATGAAAAACTGTTTTTT; CDR3aa: CASSIVDPNEKLFF
d_gene: TRBD2; len: 16; j_gene: TRBJ2-1; v_gene: TRBV18; abundance: NA; CDR3nt: TGTGCCAGCTCATCAGTAGCGGGTACTCTTGGGAATGAGCAGTTCTTC; CDR3aa: CASSSVAGTLGNEQFF
d_gene: TRBD2; len: 18; j_gene: TRBJ2-1; v_gene: TRBV7-9; abundance: NA; CDR3nt: TGTGCCAGCAGCTTAATCGCCAGCGGGACTAGCGACAGCAATGAGCAGTTCTTC; CDR3aa: CASSLIASGTSDSNEQFF
d_gene: NA; len: 16; j_gene: TRBJ2-3; v_gene: TRBV9; abundance: once; CDR3nt: TGTGCCAGCAGCGGATCAATAGGGGCTCGCACAGATACGCAGTATTTT; CDR3aa: CASSGSIGARTDTQYF
d_gene: NA; len: 14; j_gene: TRBJ1-3; v_gene: TRBV5-1; abundance: NA; CDR3nt: TGCGCCAGCAGGGTTGACAGCTCTGGAAACACCATATATTTT; CDR3aa: CASRVDSSGNTIYF
d_gene: NA; len: 15; j_gene: TRBJ2-1; v_gene: TRBV15; abundance: once; CDR3nt: TGTGCCACCAGCAGCCGTAGTCCCGGAGTTGATGAGCAGTTCTTC; CDR3aa: CATSSRSPGVDEQFF
d_gene: NA; len: 13; j_gene: TRBJ2-1; v_gene: TRBV7-9; abundance: NA; CDR3nt: TGTGCCAGCAGCTCGGACTCCGACTTAGGGCAGTTCTTC; CDR3aa: CASSSDSDLGQFF
d_gene: NA; len: 13; j_gene: TRBJ1-1; v_gene: TRBV6-2/TRBV6-3; abundance: NA; CDR3nt: TGTGCCAGCAGTTGGGGGGGTGGCACTGAAGCTTTCTTT; CDR3aa: CASSWGGGTEAFF
d_gene: NA; len: 13; j_gene: TRBJ2-3; v_gene: TRBV7-9; abundance: once; CDR3nt: TGTGCCACCCCTGGGAGTACGTTCGATACGCAGTATTTT; CDR3aa: CATPGSTFDTQYF
d_gene: NA; len: 16; j_gene: TRBJ2-3; v_gene: TRBV4-1; abundance: NA; CDR3nt: TGCGCCAGCAGCCACCCGGCCTTAACTAAAGTGGATACGCAGTATTTT; CDR3aa: CASSHPALTKVDTQYF
d_gene: NA; len: 13; j_gene: TRBJ1-2; v_gene: TRBV12-3/TRBV12-4; abundance: NA; CDR3nt: TGTGCCAGCAGTTTGTTGGCAGGCCATGGCTACACCTTC; CDR3aa: CASSLLAGHGYTF
d_gene: TRBD1; len: 14; j_gene: TRBJ2-2; v_gene: TRBV10-3; abundance: NA; CDR3nt: TGTGCCACCGGGGACAGGGTATCAACCGGGGAGCTGTTTTTT; CDR3aa: CATGDRVSTGELFF
d_gene: NA; len: 19; j_gene: TRBJ1-6; v_gene: TRBV27; abundance: NA; CDR3nt: TGTGCCAGCAGTTTTCAGCCGCTGTGGGGGCAATCCTATAATTCACCCCTCCACTTT; CDR3aa: CASSFQPLWGQSYNSPLHF
d_gene: NA; len: 16; j_gene: TRBJ2-7; v_gene: TRBV5-4; abundance: NA; CDR3nt: TGTGCCAGCAAACTTGGCGGACAGGCCTTCGGGGGCGAGCAGTACTTC; CDR3aa: CASKLGGQAFGGEQYF
d_gene: NA; len: 14; j_gene: TRBJ1-1; v_gene: TRBV19; abundance: few; CDR3nt: TGTGCCAGTAGTATAACAGGGACGAACACTGAAGCTTTCTTT; CDR3aa: CASSITGTNTEAFF
d_gene: NA; len: 14; j_gene: TRBJ2-6; v_gene: TRBV6-5; abundance: once; CDR3nt: TGTGCCAGCATTACCCTCTCTGGGGCCAACGTCCTGACTTTC; CDR3aa: CASITLSGANVLTF